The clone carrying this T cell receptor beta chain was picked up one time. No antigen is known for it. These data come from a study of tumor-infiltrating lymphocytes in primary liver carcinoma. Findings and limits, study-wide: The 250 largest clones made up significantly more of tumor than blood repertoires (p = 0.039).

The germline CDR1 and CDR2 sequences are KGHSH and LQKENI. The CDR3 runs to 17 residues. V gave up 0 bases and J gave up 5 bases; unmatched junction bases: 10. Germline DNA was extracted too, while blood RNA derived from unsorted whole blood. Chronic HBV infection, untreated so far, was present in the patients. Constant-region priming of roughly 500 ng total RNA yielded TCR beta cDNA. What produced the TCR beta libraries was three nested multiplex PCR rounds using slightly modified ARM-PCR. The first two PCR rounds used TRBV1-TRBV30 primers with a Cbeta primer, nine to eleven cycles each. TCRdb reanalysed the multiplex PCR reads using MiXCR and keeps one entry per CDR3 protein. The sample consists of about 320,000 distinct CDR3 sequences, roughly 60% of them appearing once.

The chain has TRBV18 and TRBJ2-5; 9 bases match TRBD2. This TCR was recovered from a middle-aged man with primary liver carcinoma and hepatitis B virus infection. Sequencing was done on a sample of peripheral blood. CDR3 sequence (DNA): TGTGCCAGCTCACCACCGGGGAGCGGGGGGCGTTTGGAGACCCAGTACTTC. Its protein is CASSPPGSGGRLETQYF.